The rows below give T cell receptor beta chains drawn from one sample of a study of T cell changes during pregnancy in multiple sclerosis. Sequencing was performed with immunoSEQ multiplex PCR; in TCRdb, only in-frame clones are kept and a portion is missing. The data show around 35,000 clones, approximately 90% seen once. The sequences come from CD8+ T cells from peripheral blood mononuclear cells, collected in the first trimester of pregnancy. Receptors originate from a female donor with multiple sclerosis, enrolled in a pregnancy study. Both conserved end residues are part of each CDR3. A D gene is named only where the DNA matches it firmly. The size entry is marked missing in some rows and otherwise reads once, few, many or a size class.

d_gene,abundance,v_gene,j_gene,CDR3aa,CDR3nt
TRBD1,few,TRBV7-7,TRBJ2-2,CASRDDGTGDTGELFF,TGTGCTAGCAGGGATGACGGGACAGGGGACACCGGGGAGCTGTTTTTT
TRBD1,-,TRBV5-6,TRBJ1-2,CASSFRQGGQPNYGYTF,TGTGCCAGCAGCTTCAGACAAGGGGGCCAACCTAACTATGGCTACACCTTC
-,-,TRBV28,TRBJ1-1,CASSLVAGWDTEAFF,TGTGCCAGCAGTTTGGTTGCAGGGTGGGACACTGAAGCTTTCTTT
-,once,TRBV5-6,TRBJ2-1,CASSRRRERLSSYNEQFF,TGTGCCAGCAGCCGAAGGAGGGAGCGCCTCAGCTCCTACAATGAGCAGTTCTTC
-,-,TRBV29-1,TRBJ1-2,CSVELRGDYGYTF,TGCAGCGTTGAGCTGCGGGGAGACTATGGCTACACCTTC
-,once,TRBV13,TRBJ2-1,CASSLSSSNEQFF,TGTGCCAGCAGCTTAAGCTCGTCCAATGAGCAGTTCTTC
-,-,TRBV4-1,TRBJ2-3,CASSQVSSVMGTDTQYF,TGCGCCAGCAGCCAAGTCTCTAGCGTAATGGGGACAGATACGCAGTATTTT
-,-,TRBV6-5,TRBJ1-1,CASSVTGMNTEAFF,TGTGCCAGCAGTGTTACAGGGATGAACACTGAAGCTTTCTTT
-,-,TRBV7-8,TRBJ1-5,CASSSRWGDGNQPQHF,TGTGCCAGCAGCTCCCGTTGGGGCGATGGAAATCAGCCCCAGCATTTT
TRBD2,-,TRBV28,TRBJ2-3,CASKGLAGGEVTDTQYF,TGTGCCAGCAAAGGACTAGCGGGAGGGGAAGTCACAGATACGCAGTATTTT
-,-,TRBV27,TRBJ1-2,CASKGDIRGYTF,TGTGCCAGCAAGGGAGATATAAGAGGCTACACCTTC
-,-,TRBV9,TRBJ1-3,CASSVGSGSGNTIYF,TGTGCCAGCAGCGTGGGCTCAGGGTCCGGAAACACCATATATTTT
-,-,TRBV4-1,TRBJ2-5,CASSQQGAPQETQYF,TGCGCCAGCAGCCAACAGGGTGCCCCACAAGAGACCCAGTACTTC
-,-,TRBV28,TRBJ1-5,CAAARESGQPQHF,TGTGCCGCTGCCAGGGAAAGTGGTCAGCCCCAGCATTTT
TRBD2,-,TRBV19,TRBJ2-2,CASSLGRAKKSAGELFF,TGTGCCAGTTCCTTGGGGAGGGCCAAAAAATCCGCCGGGGAGCTGTTTTTT
TRBD1,-,TRBV28,TRBJ2-7,CASSSRDRGLLEQYF,TGTGCCAGCAGCTCCCGGGACAGGGGACTTCTTGAGCAGTACTTC
-,-,TRBV2,TRBJ2-1,CASSEETNRNEQFF,TGTGCCAGCAGTGAGGAGACCAACCGAAATGAGCAGTTCTTC
-,once,TRBV5-4,TRBJ2-3,CASSFGGGSTDTQYF,TGTGCCAGCAGCTTCGGCGGAGGTAGCACAGATACGCAGTATTTT
-,once,TRBV29-1,TRBJ1-1,CSAEGQVEAFF,TGCAGCGCCGAGGGACAAGTCGAAGCTTTCTTT
TRBD2,few,TRBV7-2,TRBJ2-5,CASSLEVAGGVETQYF,TGTGCCAGCAGCTTAGAGGTGGCGGGAGGTGTAGAGACCCAGTACTTC
-,-,TRBV19,TRBJ1-5,CASSMGTGNQPQHF,TGTGCCAGTAGTATGGGGACTGGTAATCAGCCCCAGCATTTT
TRBD2,-,TRBV29-1,TRBJ2-1,CSVGEAGRFEQFF,TGCAGCGTTGGCGAAGCGGGACGGTTTGAGCAGTTCTTC
TRBD2,-,TRBV9,TRBJ2-5,CASSGTSGQETQYF,TGTGCCAGCAGCGGGACTAGCGGTCAAGAGACCCAGTACTTC
TRBD2,-,TRBV15,TRBJ2-7,CATSGRDGTYEQYF,TGTGCCACCAGCGGGAGGGACGGGACCTACGAGCAGTACTTC
TRBD1,-,TRBV5-1,TRBJ2-7,CASSLGGTGHYEQYF,TGCGCCAGCAGCTTAGGCGGGACAGGGCACTACGAGCAGTACTTC
TRBD1,once,TRBV4-1,TRBJ2-7,CASSQDRGPYEQYF,TGCGCCAGCAGCCAGGACAGGGGACCCTACGAGCAGTACTTC
TRBD2,-,TRBV7-3,TRBJ2-3,CASSLGTSGTDTQYF,TGTGCCAGCAGCTTAGGGACTAGCGGCACAGATACGCAGTATTTT
-,-,TRBV19,TRBJ1-1,CASSISGNTEAFF,TGTGCCAGTAGTATATCAGGGAACACTGAAGCTTTCTTT
TRBD2,once,TRBV27,TRBJ2-1,CASIQLAGGLNEQFF,TGTGCCAGCATCCAGCTGGCGGGAGGGCTCAATGAGCAGTTCTTC
TRBD1,-,TRBV7-9,TRBJ1-5,CASSSGGGNQPQHF,TGTGCCAGCAGCTCAGGGGGTGGAAATCAGCCCCAGCATTTT
-,-,TRBV13,TRBJ2-7,CASSPYKAEQYF,TGTGCCAGCAGCCCCTATAAAGCCGAGCAGTACTTC
TRBD1,-,TRBV5-6,TRBJ1-5,CASSLNGQGFQPQHF,TGTGCCAGCAGCTTAAACGGACAGGGCTTTCAGCCCCAGCATTTT
-,once,TRBV20-1,TRBJ1-2,CSESEVGYTF,TGCAGCGAAAGTGAGGTGGGCTACACCTTC